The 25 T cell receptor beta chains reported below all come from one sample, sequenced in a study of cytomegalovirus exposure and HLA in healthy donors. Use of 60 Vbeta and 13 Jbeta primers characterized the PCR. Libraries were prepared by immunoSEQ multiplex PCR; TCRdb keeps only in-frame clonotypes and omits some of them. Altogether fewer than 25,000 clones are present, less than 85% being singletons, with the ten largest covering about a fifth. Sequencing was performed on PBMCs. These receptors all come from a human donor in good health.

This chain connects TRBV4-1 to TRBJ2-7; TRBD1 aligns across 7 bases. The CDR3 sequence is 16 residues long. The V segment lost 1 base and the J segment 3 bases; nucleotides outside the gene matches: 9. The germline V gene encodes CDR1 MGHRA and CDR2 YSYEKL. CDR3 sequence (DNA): TGCGCCAGCAGCCAAGTTTACGGACAGGCCATCTACGAGCAGTACTTC. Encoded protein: CASSQVYGQAIYEQYF.

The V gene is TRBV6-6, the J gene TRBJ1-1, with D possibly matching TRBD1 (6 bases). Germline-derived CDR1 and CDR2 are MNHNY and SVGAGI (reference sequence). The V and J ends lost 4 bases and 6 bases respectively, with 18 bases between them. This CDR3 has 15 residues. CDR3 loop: CASSSVLDRFAEAFF. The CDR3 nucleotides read TGTGCCAGCAGTTCGGTGCTCGACAGGTTCGCTGAAGCTTTCTTT.

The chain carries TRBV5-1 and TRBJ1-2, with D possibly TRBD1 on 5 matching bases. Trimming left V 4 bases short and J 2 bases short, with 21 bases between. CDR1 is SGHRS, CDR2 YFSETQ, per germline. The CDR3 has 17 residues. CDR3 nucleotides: TGCGCCAGCAGCCCCACCGGGGGGGAGAGGATCAACTATGGCTACACCTTC. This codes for CASSPTGGERINYGYTF. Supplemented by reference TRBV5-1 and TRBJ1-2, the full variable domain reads KAGVTQTPRYLIKTRGQQVTLSCSPISGHRSVSWYQQTPGQGLQFLFEYFSETQRNKGNFPGRFSGRQFSNSRSEMNVSTLELGDSALYLCASSPTGGERINYGYTFGSGTRLTVV.

The CDR3 region has the DNA TGTGCCAGCAAATACACGGAGTCAACAGATACGCAGTATTTT. As protein: CASKYTESTDTQYF. This chain connects TRBV6-1 to TRBJ2-3; no firm D call. The CDR3 runs to 14 residues. Germline V gene data show CDR1 as MNHNS and CDR2 as SASEGT. Trimming removed 7 bases from V and 3 bases from J, with 14 bases in between.

The CDR3 coding sequence is TGTGCCAGCAGCTGGAGGGGAGGGGATCAGTACTTC. This translates into CASSWRGGDQYF. The V and J genes are TRBV5-6 and TRBJ2-4; 7 nucleotides agree with TRBD2. The CDR3 runs to 12 residues. Trimming cost V 3 bases and J 12 bases; bases outside gene matches: 6. Germline V gives CDR1 SGHDT, CDR2 YYEEEE.

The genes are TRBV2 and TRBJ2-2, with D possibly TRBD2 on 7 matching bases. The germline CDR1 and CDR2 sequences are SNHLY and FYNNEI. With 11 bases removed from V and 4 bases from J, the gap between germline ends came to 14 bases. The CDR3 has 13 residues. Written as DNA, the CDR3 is TGTGCCGCAAGTAGGGGGGGCACCGGGGAGCTGTTTTTT. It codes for CAASRGGTGELFF.

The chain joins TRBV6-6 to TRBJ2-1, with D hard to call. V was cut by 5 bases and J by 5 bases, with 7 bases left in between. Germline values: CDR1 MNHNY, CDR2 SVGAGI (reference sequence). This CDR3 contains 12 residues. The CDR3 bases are TGTGCCAGCAGTCTTGTCCACAATGAGCAGTTCTTC. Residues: CASSLVHNEQFF.

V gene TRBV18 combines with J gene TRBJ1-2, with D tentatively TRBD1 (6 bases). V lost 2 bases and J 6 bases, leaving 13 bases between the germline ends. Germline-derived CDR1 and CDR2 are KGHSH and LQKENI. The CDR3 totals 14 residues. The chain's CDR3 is CASSPTTGSDGYTF. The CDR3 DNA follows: TGTGCCAGCTCACCAACTACAGGGAGCGATGGCTACACCTTC. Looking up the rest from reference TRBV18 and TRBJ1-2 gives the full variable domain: NAGVMQNPRHLVRRRGQEARLRCSPMKGHSHVYWYRQLPEEGLKFMVYLQKENIIDESGMPKERFSAEFPKEGPSILRIQQVVRGDSAAYFCASSPTTGSDGYTFGSGTRLTVV.

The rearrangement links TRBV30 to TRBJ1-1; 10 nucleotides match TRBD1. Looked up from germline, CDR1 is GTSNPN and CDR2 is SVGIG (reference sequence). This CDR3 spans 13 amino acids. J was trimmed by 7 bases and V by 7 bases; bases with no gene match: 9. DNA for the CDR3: TGTGCCTTTGACAGGGGGCTGGGACTTGAAGCTTTCTTT. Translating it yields CAFDRGLGLEAFF.

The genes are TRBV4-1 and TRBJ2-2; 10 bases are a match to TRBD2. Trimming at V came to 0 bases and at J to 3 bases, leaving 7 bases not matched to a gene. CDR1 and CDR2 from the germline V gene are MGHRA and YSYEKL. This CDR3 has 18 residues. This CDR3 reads CASSQEFSLAGDTGELFF. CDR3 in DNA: TGCGCCAGCAGCCAAGAGTTTAGTCTAGCGGGAGACACCGGGGAGCTGTTTTTT.

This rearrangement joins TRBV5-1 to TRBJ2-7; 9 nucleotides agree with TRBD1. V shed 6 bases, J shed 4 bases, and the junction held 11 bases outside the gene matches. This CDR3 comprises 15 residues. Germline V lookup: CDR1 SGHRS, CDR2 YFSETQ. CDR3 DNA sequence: TGCGCCAGCACCTTCGAGGGGACAGGGCTGTACGAGCAGTACTTC. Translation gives CASTFEGTGLYEQYF.

The CDR3 DNA reads as TGTGCCAGCAGCTTGGGTGGACAGGGAGGGGAAACTAATGAAAAACTGTTTTTT. As protein: CASSLGGQGGETNEKLFF. This chain uses TRBV5-5 with TRBJ1-4; the match to TRBD1 covers 8 bases. The junction had 8 bases not matched to a gene; V was cut back by 0 bases and J by 1 base. The CDR3 has 18 amino acids. Germline loops: CDR1 SGHKS, CDR2 YYEKEE (reference sequence).

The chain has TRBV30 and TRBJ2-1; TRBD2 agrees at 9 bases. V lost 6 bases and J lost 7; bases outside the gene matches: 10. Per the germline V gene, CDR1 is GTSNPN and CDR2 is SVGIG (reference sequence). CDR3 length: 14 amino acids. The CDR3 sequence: CACPEAGGINEQFF. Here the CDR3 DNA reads TGTGCCTGCCCTGAAGCGGGAGGTATAAATGAGCAGTTCTTC.

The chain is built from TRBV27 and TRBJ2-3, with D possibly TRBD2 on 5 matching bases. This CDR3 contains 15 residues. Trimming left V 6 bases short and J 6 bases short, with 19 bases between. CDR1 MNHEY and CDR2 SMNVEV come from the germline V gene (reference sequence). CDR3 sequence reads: CASSPLKSLGDTQYF. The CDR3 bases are TGTGCCAGCAGCCCTTTGAAATCACTAGGGGATACGCAGTATTTT.

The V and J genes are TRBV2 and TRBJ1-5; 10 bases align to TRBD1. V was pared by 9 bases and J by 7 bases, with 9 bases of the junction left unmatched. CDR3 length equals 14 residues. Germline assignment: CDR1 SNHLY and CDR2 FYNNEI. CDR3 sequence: CASGSGTGEQPQHF. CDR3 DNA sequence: TGTGCCAGTGGCTCCGGGACAGGGGAACAGCCCCAGCATTTT.

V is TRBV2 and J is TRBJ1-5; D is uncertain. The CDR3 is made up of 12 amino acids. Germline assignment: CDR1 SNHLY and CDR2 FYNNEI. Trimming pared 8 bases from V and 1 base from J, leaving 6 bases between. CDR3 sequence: CASGESNQPQHF. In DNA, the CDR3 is TGTGCCAGCGGAGAGAGCAATCAGCCCCAGCATTTT.

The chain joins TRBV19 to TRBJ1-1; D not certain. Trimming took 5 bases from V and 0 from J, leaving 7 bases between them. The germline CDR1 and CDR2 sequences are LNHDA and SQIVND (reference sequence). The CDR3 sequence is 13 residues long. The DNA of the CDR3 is TGTGCCAGTAGTCCCACAATGAACACTGAAGCTTTCTTT. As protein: CASSPTMNTEAFF.

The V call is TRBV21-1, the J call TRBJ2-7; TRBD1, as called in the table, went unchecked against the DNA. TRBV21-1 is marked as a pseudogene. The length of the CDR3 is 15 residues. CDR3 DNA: TGTGCCAGCAGCAAAGAGGGGACAGGCCCCTACGAGCAGTACTTC. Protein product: CASSKEGTGPYEQYF.

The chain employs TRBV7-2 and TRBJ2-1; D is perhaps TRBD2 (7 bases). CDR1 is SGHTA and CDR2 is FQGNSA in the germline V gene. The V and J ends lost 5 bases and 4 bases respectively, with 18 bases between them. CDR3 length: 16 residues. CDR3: CASSPPGRGGYNEQFF. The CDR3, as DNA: TGTGCCAGCAGCCCCCCTGGGAGGGGGGGATACAATGAGCAGTTCTTC. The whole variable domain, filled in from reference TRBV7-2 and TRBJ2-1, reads GAGVSQSPSNKVTEKGKDVELRCDPISGHTALYWYRQSLGQGLEFLIYFQGNSAPDKSGLPSDRFSAERTGGSVSTLTIQRTQQEDSAVYLCASSPPGRGGYNEQFFGPGTRLTVL.

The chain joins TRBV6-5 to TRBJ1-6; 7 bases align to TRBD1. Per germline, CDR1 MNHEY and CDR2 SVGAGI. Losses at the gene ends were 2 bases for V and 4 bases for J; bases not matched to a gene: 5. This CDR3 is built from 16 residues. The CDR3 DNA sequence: TGTGCCAGCAGTTACGCCGGGACAGATTATAATTCACCCCTCCACTTT. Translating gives CASSYAGTDYNSPLHF.

The DNA for the CDR3 is TGTGCCAGCACCCTAGGGGGATCCCCCTCCGAGCAGTACTTC. Translating gives CASTLGGSPSEQYF. The chain links TRBV11-2 to TRBJ2-7; D may be TRBD1 (6 bases). The CDR3 length is 14 residues. The germline CDR1 and CDR2 sequences are SGHAT and FQNNGV. The V and J ends lost 7 bases and 6 bases respectively, with 19 bases between them.

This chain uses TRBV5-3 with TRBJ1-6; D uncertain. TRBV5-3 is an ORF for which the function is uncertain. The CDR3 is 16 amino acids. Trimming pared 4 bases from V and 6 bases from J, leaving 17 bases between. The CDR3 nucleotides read TGTGCCAGAAGCCTGGACGGGTTCCTGCCTAATTCACCCCTCCACTTT. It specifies CARSLDGFLPNSPLHF.

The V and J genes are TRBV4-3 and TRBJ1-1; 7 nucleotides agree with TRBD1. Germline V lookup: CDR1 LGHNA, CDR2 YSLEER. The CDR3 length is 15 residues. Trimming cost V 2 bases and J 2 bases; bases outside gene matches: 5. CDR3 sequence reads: CASSQRQGINTEAFF. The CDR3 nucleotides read TGCGCCAGCAGCCAACGACAGGGTATCAACACTGAAGCTTTCTTT.

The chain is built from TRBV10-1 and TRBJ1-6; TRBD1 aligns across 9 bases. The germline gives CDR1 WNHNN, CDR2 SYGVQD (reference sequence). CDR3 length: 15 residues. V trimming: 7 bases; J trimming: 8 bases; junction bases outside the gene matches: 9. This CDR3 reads CASTLPGQGYSPLHF. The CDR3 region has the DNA TGCGCCAGCACCCTCCCGGGACAGGGATATTCACCCCTCCACTTT.

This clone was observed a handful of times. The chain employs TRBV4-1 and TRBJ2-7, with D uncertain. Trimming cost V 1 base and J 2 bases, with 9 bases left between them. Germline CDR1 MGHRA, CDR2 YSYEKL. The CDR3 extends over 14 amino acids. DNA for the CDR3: TGCGCCAGCAGCCAAGTAGTGAGGACCTACGAGCAGTACTTC. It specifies CASSQVVRTYEQYF.